This section outlines one TCR beta chain sequence together with its context. No antigen is known for it. At one end, the junction sequence differs from germline, possibly due to a read error. The entry originates in a study of PD-1 blockade in classical Hodgkin lymphoma. Study-level information: The patients were dosed with nivolumab 3 mg/kg, infused intravenously every 2 weeks. Whole-study findings and limits: Patients newly diagnosed and complete responders had comparable baseline diversity. Only CD4+ TCR diversity, not CD8+, had risen significantly by C4D1. Differences between repertoires have undefined causes, possibly disease activity or prior therapy.

Germline assignment: CDR1 SSHAT and CDR2 FNYEAQ (reference sequence). There are 14 residues in the CDR3. Time point noted: cycle 4 day 1 (C4D1), after six to seven weeks of nivolumab. Relapse was seen in all patients after autologous stem cell transplantation, and brentuximab vedotin exposure was variable. Sequencing used immunoSEQ multiplex PCR; TCRdb keeps in-frame clones, though not all of them. The sample records about 96,000 clones, more than 85% being singletons. This chain joins TRBV7-7 and TRBJ2-7, with D perhaps matching TRBD1 (7 bases). This material consisted of peripheral blood mononuclear cells (PBMCs), taken before the fourth cycle of nivolumab. The origin of this receptor is a human donor with classical Hodgkin lymphoma. The CDR3 DNA reads as TGTGCTAGCAGCTTAGGCCAGGGGGGCTACGAGCAGTACTTC. Translated: CASSLGQGGYEQYF.